These T cell receptor beta chains were read from a single sample in a study of blood T cell repertoires in COVID-19. Produced via immunoSEQ multiplex PCR; TCRdb's table is partial and in-frame only. The table records 200,000 to 250,000 clones, roughly nine tenths of them present only once. Source material: peripheral blood. The origin of the receptors is a woman aged 45-59 years with COVID-19, enrolled during active disease. CDR3s include the opening cysteine and the closing phenylalanine or tryptophan. Only part of the rows carry a size: once, few, many, or a class if the clone is expanded.

j_gene	abundance	v_gene	CDR3aa
TRBJ2-2	-	TRBV25-1	CASSEWDYTGELFF
TRBJ2-1	once	TRBV20-1	CSASFSHNEQFF
TRBJ2-3	-	TRBV6-2/TRBV6-3	CASSYSGSAGTGSSRDTQYF
TRBJ2-7	-	TRBV19	CASSIITGDSYEQYF
TRBJ2-3	-	TRBV11-1	CASSLDHGSTDTQYF
TRBJ2-7	once	TRBV5-1	CASSSAGKAYEQYF
TRBJ2-1	once	TRBV7-6	CASSLDVGSYNEQFF
TRBJ2-2	-	TRBV3-1/TRBV3-2	CAAGVNTGELFF
TRBJ2-3	-	TRBV11-2	CASSLFRVADTQYF
TRBJ1-2	-	TRBV30	CAWRGGGRTWAGYTF
TRBJ1-1	-	TRBV5-1	CASSRGIQNTEAFF
TRBJ2-7	-	TRBV5-6	CASSLGTQQYEQYF
TRBJ1-3	-	TRBV18	CASSVDRGLANTIYF
TRBJ2-5	-	TRBV7-5	CARSLRGAQETQYF
TRBJ2-7	once	TRBV2	CASSEGPQVQQYF
TRBJ2-3	-	TRBV2	CARSGGKSTDTQYF
TRBJ1-2	-	TRBV19	CASYEQGVGYTF
TRBJ2-7	-	TRBV3-1/TRBV3-2	CASSPRVGTPATYEQYF
TRBJ1-1	-	TRBV10-2	CASKGTVMNTEAFF
TRBJ2-3	-	TRBV20-1	CSARPGDTQYF
TRBJ1-4	-	TRBV19	CASTLTGTHLNEKLFF
TRBJ2-3	-	TRBV19	CASSITSGGTDTQYF
TRBJ2-2	few	TRBV10-1	CASRQGANTGELFF
TRBJ1-4	-	TRBV28	CASSLFSRARRVEKLFF
TRBJ2-3	-	TRBV7-2	CASSQQVQYTDTQYF
TRBJ2-7	once	TRBV10-3	CAISDEGASSYEQYF
TRBJ2-1	-	TRBV27	CASSTNRQGARNEQFF
TRBJ2-3	-	TRBV19	CASSEQGGTQYF
TRBJ1-2	-	TRBV11-3	CASSVRESGYGYTF
TRBJ2-5	-	TRBV6-1	CASSEIGTQYF
TRBJ2-1	-	TRBV7-9	CASSSEPGLEQFF
TRBJ2-7	-	TRBV24-1	CATSDRAGSEQYF
TRBJ1-1	-	TRBV5-5	CASSPRSGVGTEAFF
TRBJ1-1	-	TRBV5-6	CASSFKGASTEAFF
TRBJ1-5	-	TRBV6-6	CASSSRTEPQHF
TRBJ2-7	few	TRBV7-6	CASSSHRTGLGEKQYF
TRBJ2-1	once	TRBV7-9	CASSRLAGDNEQFF
TRBJ1-5	once	TRBV7-2	CASSLNAQNNQPQHF
TRBJ2-2	-	TRBV18	CASSPKTGSGELFF
TRBJ2-1	-	TRBV5-5	CASSFTGDEQFF
TRBJ1-1	-	TRBV6-5	CASSYPGQAEAFF
TRBJ2-4	once	TRBV10-1	CASSAAGLAKNIQYF
TRBJ1-2	-	TRBV2	CASSEGAGYSDDYGYTF
TRBJ2-1	-	TRBV19	CASSVVLFTSEQFF
TRBJ1-4	-	TRBV6-6	CASLSWEATNEKLFF
TRBJ2-3	-	TRBV19	CASSISGRASTDTQYF
TRBJ1-4	-	TRBV18	CASSPSRDRASKLFF
TRBJ1-4	once	TRBV10-1	CASVRGTEIEKLFF
TRBJ2-3	-	TRBV5-1	CASSVDLGSTDTQYF
TRBJ1-1	-	TRBV29-1	CSVEGADTEAFF
TRBJ1-2	-	TRBV5-6	CASSLAGQGIVYGYTF
TRBJ1-2	-	TRBV11-3	CASSLAQGDGYTF
TRBJ2-3	-	TRBV4-1	CASSQDGQVADTQYF
TRBJ2-7	-	TRBV3-1/TRBV3-2	CASSLGQITYEQYF
TRBJ2-1	-	TRBV7-9	CASSPSGGKSYNEQFF
TRBJ1-2	-	TRBV3-1/TRBV3-2	CASSHYQGAGSGYTF